The 9 T cell receptor beta chains below were found in one sample sequenced in a study of shared clonotypes between healthy human individuals (dated by TCRdb to the early 2020s). The library was prepared using the immunoSEQ multiplex PCR assay. Held by TCRdb, this immuneACCESS table contains in-frame sequences only and omits some clones. Under half of the omission traces to an unresolved V gene where checked; the cause of the rest is unknown. The table for this sample lists about 470,000 clones; around 79% of them were counted only once. The ten biggest clones cover roughly an eighth of the sample. Input material: PBMCs. These receptors all come from a woman aged 40 to 49 in good health. Some clones in this sample may be carry-over from other donors' samples.

The chain combines TRBV19 with TRBJ1-2, with 8 bases matching TRBD1. V lost 6 bases, J lost 8 bases, and 8 bases stayed unmatched. Germline CDR1 LNHDA, CDR2 SQIVND (reference sequence). This CDR3 comprises 13 residues. Here the CDR3 reads CASRASGGRGYTF. For the CDR3, the DNA is TGTGCCAGTAGGGCTTCAGGGGGCCGGGGCTACACCTTC.

The chain uses TRBV10-3 and TRBJ2-7; the D is unclear. Deletions cut 3 bases from V and 1 base from J, with 16 bases between. There are 16 residues in the CDR3. Germline values: CDR1 ENHRY, CDR2 SYGVKD. In DNA, the CDR3 is TGTGCCATCAGTGAACAAGTCGGAGCCTCTTCCTACGAGCAGTACTTC. The encoded protein is CAISEQVGASSYEQYF.

The chain combines TRBV5-5 with TRBJ1-4; D gene unclear. The CDR3 covers 15 residues. The V end lost 4 bases, the J end lost 4 bases, and 14 bases lay between the germline ends. Per the germline V gene, CDR1 is SGHKS and CDR2 is YYEKEE (reference sequence). CDR3: CASSLRPNHNEKLFF. CDR3 sequence (DNA): TGTGCCAGCAGCCTCCGACCTAACCATAATGAAAAACTGTTTTTT.

This chain uses TRBV2 with TRBJ1-5; 7 nucleotides align to TRBD1. V lost 3 bases to trimming and J lost 9 bases; unmatched junction nucleotides: 2. CDR3 length: 12 amino acids. The germline V gene has CDR1 SNHLY and CDR2 FYNNEI. CDR3 protein: CASSDRGRPQHF. In DNA form, the CDR3 reads TGTGCCAGCAGTGATAGGGGGCGGCCCCAGCATTTT.

This clone was observed a handful of times. This sequence joins TRBV5-1 and TRBJ1-2, with 9 positions matching TRBD1. This CDR3 is 13 amino acids long. Trimming at V came to 2 bases and at J to 8 bases, leaving 4 bases not matched to a gene. Germline V lookup: CDR1 SGHRS, CDR2 YFSETQ. Here the CDR3 reads CASSFGQGYGYTF. CDR3 coding DNA: TGCGCCAGCAGCTTCGGACAGGGGTACGGCTACACCTTC. Filled out from reference TRBV5-1 and TRBJ1-2, the complete variable domain reads KAGVTQTPRYLIKTRGQQVTLSCSPISGHRSVSWYQQTPGQGLQFLFEYFSETQRNKGNFPGRFSGRQFSNSRSEMNVSTLELGDSALYLCASSFGQGYGYTFGSGTRLTVV.

This clone appeared a single time. The rearrangement uses TRBV28 and TRBJ2-2; the D is unclear. V lost 7 bases to trimming and J lost 3 bases, with 9 bases between them. CDR3 length equals 13 residues. The germline V gene encodes CDR1 MDHEN and CDR2 SYDVKM. The CDR3 protein is CASIRADTGELFF. CDR3 DNA: TGTGCCAGCATTAGGGCAGACACCGGGGAGCTGTTTTTT.

V and J are TRBV5-1 and TRBJ2-1; 9 bases match TRBD2. CDR1 is SGHRS and CDR2 is YFSETQ in the germline V gene. Germline trimming cut 3 bases from V and 3 bases from J; bases unmatched to any gene: 7. The CDR3 covers 16 residues. CDR3: CASSSSTSGLYNEQFF. CDR3 bases: TGCGCCAGCAGCTCTTCAACTAGCGGGCTCTACAATGAGCAGTTCTTC.

The chain combines TRBV5-1 with TRBJ2-5; D ambiguous. The CDR3 spans 15 residues. With 0 bases removed from V and 2 bases from J, the gap between germline ends came to 11 bases. The germline CDR1 and CDR2 sequences are SGHRS and YFSETQ. CDR3 nucleotide sequence: TGCGCCAGCAGCTTGGGCGTTGGTGATCAAGAGACCCAGTACTTC. Translated, it gives CASSLGVGDQETQYF.

This clone was seen a handful of times. The V and J genes are TRBV18 and TRBJ2-1; D ambiguous. V was shortened by 7 bases and J by 2 bases, with 9 bases between the two germline ends. There are 13 residues in the CDR3. The V gene's germline CDR1 is KGHSH and CDR2 LQKENI. As DNA, the CDR3 is TGTGCCAGCTATACAGTGCCCTACAATGAGCAGTTCTTC. The encoded protein is CASYTVPYNEQFF.